Listed below are T cell receptor beta chains from one sample, sequenced in a study of cytomegalovirus exposure and HLA in healthy donors. The data were produced by immunoSEQ multiplex PCR, yet TCRdb's version contains in-frame clones alone and is incomplete. The table has fewer than 30,000 clones, 62% seen once; the top ten hold around 40%. Material: PBMCs. The receptors here all came from a male donor in good health and CMV-seropositive. The CDR3 runs from the conserved cysteine through the conserved F or W. The D gene is left open where the match is weak. Rows give clone size only sometimes, using once, few, many, or a class for an expanded clone.

j_gene	abundance	v_gene	d_gene	CDR3nt	CDR3aa
TRBJ2-7	NA	TRBV5-1	TRBD2	TGCGCCAGCAGCTGGGGGACTAGCGGAGACTACGAGCAGTACTTC	CASSWGTSGDYEQYF
TRBJ1-2	NA	TRBV5-4	TRBD1	TGTGCCAGCAGCTCAACCCCGGGACAGGGTGAGGGCTACACCTTC	CASSSTPGQGEGYTF
TRBJ1-1	NA	TRBV30	NA	TGTGCCTGGACAGATAACACTGAAGCTTTCTTT	CAWTDNTEAFF
TRBJ1-1	few	TRBV6-6	NA	TGTGCCAGCAAGGTTAGTGGGGAGAGGAACACTGAAGCTTTCTTT	CASKVSGERNTEAFF
TRBJ2-1	NA	TRBV4-1	TRBD2	TGCGCCAGCAGCGGTGCAGGGGCGGGAGGATACAATGAGCAGTTCTTC	CASSGAGAGGYNEQFF
TRBJ1-6	few	TRBV19	NA	TGTGCCTCCACCCGGCAGGCCCTCTATAATTCACCCCTCCACTTT	CASTRQALYNSPLHF
TRBJ2-2	NA	TRBV2	TRBD1	TGTGCCAGCAGTACCGACCGACAGGGCTCCGGGGAGCTGTTTTTT	CASSTDRQGSGELFF
TRBJ1-5	NA	TRBV10-3	TRBD1	TGTGCCATCAGTGCTGGACAGGGCTATAGCAATCAGCCCCAGCATTTT	CAISAGQGYSNQPQHF
TRBJ2-5	NA	TRBV28	NA	TGTGCCAGCAGTTTCAGGGCGACCCAGTACTTC	CASSFRATQYF
TRBJ2-1	NA	TRBV19	NA	TGTGCCAGTAGTCCAGTTGGGAGCCGCTCCTACAATGAGCAGTTCTTC	CASSPVGSRSYNEQFF
TRBJ1-2	few	TRBV28	TRBD1	TGTGCCAGCAGACCGGGACAGAGAAACTATGGCTACACCTTC	CASRPGQRNYGYTF
TRBJ2-6	NA	TRBV6-1	NA	TGTGCCAGCAGTGGGAAAGGAGGGAGCCGGGATTCTGGGGCCAACGTCCTGACTTTC	CASSGKGGSRDSGANVLTF
TRBJ2-1	NA	TRBV27	TRBD2	TGTGCCAGCAGTTTAGGGCGAGGTAGCGGGAAATACAATGAGCAGTTCTTC	CASSLGRGSGKYNEQFF
TRBJ1-2	NA	TRBV2	TRBD1	TGTGCCAGCAGCGGACAGGGGGACTATGGCTACACCTTC	CASSGQGDYGYTF
TRBJ1-1	NA	TRBV7-2	TRBD1	TGTGCCAGCAGCGCGAGGACAGGGAACACTGAAGCTTTCTTT	CASSARTGNTEAFF
TRBJ2-1	NA	TRBV5-1	NA	TGCGCCAGCAGCTTGGTGGTCGGGGCCTACAATGAGCAGTTCTTC	CASSLVVGAYNEQFF
TRBJ1-5	NA	TRBV4-1	TRBD1	TGCGCCAGCAGCGCAATTACAGGGGGGATCCAGCCCCAGCATTTT	CASSAITGGIQPQHF
TRBJ2-3	NA	TRBV7-9	NA	TGTGCCAGCAGCTTCGCGCTACCCACAGATACGCAGTATTTT	CASSFALPTDTQYF
TRBJ1-2	few	TRBV30	NA	TGTGCCTGGAGTAAACGAGATAATGGCTACACCTTC	CAWSKRDNGYTF
TRBJ2-3	once	TRBV9	NA	TGTGCCAGCAGCGTAGGGAGGGGGGGAGAACTCACAGATACGCAGTATTTT	CASSVGRGGELTDTQYF